This T cell receptor beta chain emerged from a study of T cells in localized non-small cell lung cancer. This clone came up a few times. The data were produced by immunoSEQ multiplex PCR, yet TCRdb's version contains in-frame clones alone and is incomplete. The table shows thousands of clones, with about 26% occurring only once. This CDR3 is built from 15 residues. The V end lost 4 bases, the J end lost 6 bases, and 16 bases lay between the germline ends. Germline V gene lookup returns CDR1 SGDLS and CDR2 YYNGEE. The sequence was obtained from a male donor at least 60 years old with stage II lung adenocarcinoma. The sample here was normal lung tissue next to the tumor, taken before any cancer treatment. This chain uses TRBV9 with TRBJ2-2, with D unresolved. The CDR3 loop reads CASSPNNVASGELFF. The CDR3 DNA reads as TGTGCCAGCAGCCCGAATAACGTGGCGTCCGGGGAGCTGTTTTTT.